This T cell receptor beta chain was captured by sequencing in a study of CD8 T cells in ankylosing spondylitis. Study results and caveats: Within matched ankylosing spondylitis synovial fluid, disease-linked clones were reportedly significantly enriched. A TCR beta motif made of eight highly homologous variants seemed typical of ankylosing spondylitis blood.

This clonotype was counted many times. Its antigen is not identified. 5'-RACE, quantitative and with molecular barcodes, yielded the TCR beta libraries. Each CDR3 protein gets one entry after TCRdb re-called the 5' RACE reads with MiXCR. Of some 240,000 distinct CDR3 sequences detected, 8% to 9.5% appear once; the ten largest clones hold nearly 7%. CDR1 is SGDLS, CDR2 YYNGEE, per germline. The CDR3 has 15 residues. J lost 5 bases, V lost 3 bases, and 3 bases had no gene match. The TCR originated in a male donor with ankylosing spondylitis or in good health (not recorded which). This rearrangement joins TRBV9 to TRBJ2-1, with 12 positions matching TRBD1. The sequenced sample was blood, either unsorted or a sorted T cell fraction (not recorded which). As DNA, the CDR3 is TGTGCCAGCAGCGGGGGACAGGGGGCAAACAATGAGCAGTTCTTC. It specifies CASSGGQGANNEQFF.